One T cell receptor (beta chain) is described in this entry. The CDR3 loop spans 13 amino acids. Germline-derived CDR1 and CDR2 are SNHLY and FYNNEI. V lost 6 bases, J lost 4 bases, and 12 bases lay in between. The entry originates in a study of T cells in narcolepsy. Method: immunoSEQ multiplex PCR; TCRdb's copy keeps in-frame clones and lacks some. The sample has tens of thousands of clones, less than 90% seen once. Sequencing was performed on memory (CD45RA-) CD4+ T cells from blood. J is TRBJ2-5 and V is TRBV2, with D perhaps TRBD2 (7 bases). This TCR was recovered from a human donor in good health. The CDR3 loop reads CASRFAGAETQYF. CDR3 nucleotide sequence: TGTGCCAGCAGGTTTGCGGGGGCAGAGACCCAGTACTTC.